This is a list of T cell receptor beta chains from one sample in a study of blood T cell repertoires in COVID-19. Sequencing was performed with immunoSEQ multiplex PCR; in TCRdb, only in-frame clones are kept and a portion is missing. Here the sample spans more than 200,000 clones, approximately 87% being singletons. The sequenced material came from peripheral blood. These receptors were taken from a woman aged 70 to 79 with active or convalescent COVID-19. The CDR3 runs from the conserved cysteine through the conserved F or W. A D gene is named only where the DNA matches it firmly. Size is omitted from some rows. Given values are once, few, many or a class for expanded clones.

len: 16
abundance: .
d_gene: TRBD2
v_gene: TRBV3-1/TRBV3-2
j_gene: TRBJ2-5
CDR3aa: CASSQLAGGDGETQYF
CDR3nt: TGTGCCAGCAGCCAACTGGCGGGAGGCGACGGGGAGACCCAGTACTTC

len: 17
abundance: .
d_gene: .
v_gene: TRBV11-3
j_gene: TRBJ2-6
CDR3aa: CASSLHGSSPGANVLTF
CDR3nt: TGTGCCAGCAGCTTACACGGATCTAGCCCTGGGGCCAACGTCCTGACTTTC

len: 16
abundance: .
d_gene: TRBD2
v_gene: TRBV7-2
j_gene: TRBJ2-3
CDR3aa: CASSSRLAGSTDTQYF
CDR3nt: TGTGCCAGCAGCTCCCGGCTAGCGGGAAGCACAGATACGCAGTATTTT

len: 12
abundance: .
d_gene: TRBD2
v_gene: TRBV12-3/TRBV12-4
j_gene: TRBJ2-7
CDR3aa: CASSFISGVEYF
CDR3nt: TGTGCCAGCAGTTTTATTAGCGGGGTGGAGTACTTC

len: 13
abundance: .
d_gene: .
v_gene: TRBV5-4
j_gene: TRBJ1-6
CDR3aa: CASSGTVYSPLHF
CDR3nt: TGTGCCAGCTCGGGGACTGTTTATTCACCCCTCCACTTT

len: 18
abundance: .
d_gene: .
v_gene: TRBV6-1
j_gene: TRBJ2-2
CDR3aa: CASSEAGPWNANTGELFF
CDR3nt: TGTGCCAGCAGTGAAGCGGGGCCATGGAACGCGAACACCGGGGAGCTGTTTTTT

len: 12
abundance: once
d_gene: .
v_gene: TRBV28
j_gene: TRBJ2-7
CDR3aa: CASKKQADEQYF
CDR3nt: TGTGCCAGCAAGAAACAGGCTGACGAGCAGTACTTC

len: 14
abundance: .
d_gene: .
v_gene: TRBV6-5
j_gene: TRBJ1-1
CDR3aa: CASKRAGENTEAFF
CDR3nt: TGTGCCAGCAAAAGGGCGGGGGAAAACACTGAAGCTTTCTTT

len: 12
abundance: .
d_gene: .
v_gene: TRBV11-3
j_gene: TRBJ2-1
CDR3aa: CASSFSHNEQFF
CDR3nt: TGTGCCAGCAGCTTCTCCCACAATGAGCAGTTCTTC

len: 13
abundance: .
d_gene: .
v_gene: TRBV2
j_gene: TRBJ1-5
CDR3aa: CASSEGRNQPQHF
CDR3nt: TGTGCCAGCAGTGAGGGCAGAAATCAGCCCCAGCATTTT

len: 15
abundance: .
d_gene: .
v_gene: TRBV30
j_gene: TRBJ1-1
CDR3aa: CAWSPLGAANTEAFF
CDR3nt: TGTGCCTGGAGTCCCCTCGGAGCAGCAAACACTGAAGCTTTCTTT

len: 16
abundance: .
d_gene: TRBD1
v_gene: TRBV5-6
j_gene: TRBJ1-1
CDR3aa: CASSLEGTGFVTEAFF
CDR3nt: TGTGCCAGCAGCTTGGAGGGGACAGGGTTCGTAACTGAAGCTTTCTTT

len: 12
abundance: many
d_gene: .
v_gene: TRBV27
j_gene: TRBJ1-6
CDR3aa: CASSLLNSPLHF
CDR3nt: TGTGCCAGCAGCCTCCTGAATTCACCCCTCCACTTT

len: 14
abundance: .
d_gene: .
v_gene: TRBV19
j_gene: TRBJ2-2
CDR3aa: CASSTFVNTGELFF
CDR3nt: TGTGCCAGTAGTACGTTTGTAAACACCGGGGAGCTGTTTTTT

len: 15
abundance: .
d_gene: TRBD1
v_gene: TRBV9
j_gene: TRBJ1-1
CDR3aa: CASSGKQGAGSEAFF
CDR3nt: TGTGCCAGCAGCGGTAAACAGGGGGCGGGTAGTGAAGCTTTCTTT

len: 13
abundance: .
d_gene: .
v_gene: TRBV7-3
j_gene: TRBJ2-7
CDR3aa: CASSLGPIDEQYF
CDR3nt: TGTGCCAGCAGCTTAGGGCCGATTGACGAGCAGTACTTC

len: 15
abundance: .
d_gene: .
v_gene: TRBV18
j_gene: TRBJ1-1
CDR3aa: CASSPMGGLGTEAFF
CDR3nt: TGTGCCAGCTCACCAATGGGCGGGTTGGGTACGGAAGCTTTCTTT

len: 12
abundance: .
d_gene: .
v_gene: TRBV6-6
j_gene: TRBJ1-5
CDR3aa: CASSDNNQPQHF
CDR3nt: TGTGCCAGCAGTGACAACAATCAGCCCCAGCATTTT